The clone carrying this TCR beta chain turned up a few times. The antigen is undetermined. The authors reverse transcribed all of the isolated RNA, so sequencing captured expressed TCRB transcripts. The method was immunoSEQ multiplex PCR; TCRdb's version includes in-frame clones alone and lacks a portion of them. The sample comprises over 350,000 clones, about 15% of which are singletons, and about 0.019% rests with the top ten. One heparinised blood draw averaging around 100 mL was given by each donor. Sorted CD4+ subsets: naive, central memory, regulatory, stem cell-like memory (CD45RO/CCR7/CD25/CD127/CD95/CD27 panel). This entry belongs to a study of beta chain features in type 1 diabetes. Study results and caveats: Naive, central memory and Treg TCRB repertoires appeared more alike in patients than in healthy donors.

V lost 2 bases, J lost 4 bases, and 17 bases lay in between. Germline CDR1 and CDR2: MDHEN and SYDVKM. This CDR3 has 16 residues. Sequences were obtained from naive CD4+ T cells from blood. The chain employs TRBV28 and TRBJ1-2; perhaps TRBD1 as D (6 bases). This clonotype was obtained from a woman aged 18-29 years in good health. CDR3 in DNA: TGTGCCAGCAGTTTAATGGGTACAGGGTCGGCCTATGGCTACACCTTC. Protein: CASSLMGTGSAYGYTF.